This is a list of T cell receptor beta chains from one sample in a study of blood T cell repertoires in COVID-19. Data came from immunoSEQ multiplex PCR; TCRdb stores just in-frame clones and leaves some out. Of about 28,000 clones listed, 87% are singletons. The specimen was peripheral blood. These receptor sequences come from a human donor in a cohort sampled during active COVID-19. CDR3s include the opening cysteine and the closing phenylalanine or tryptophan. D genes are given only for firm matches. Clone size, where shown, is once, few, many, or a class for clones that have expanded.

TRBJ2-3 TRBV28 . . TGTGCTCATGCGGGGAGCACAGATACGCAGTATTTT CAHAGSTDTQYF
TRBJ2-1 TRBV19 TRBD2 . TGTGCCAGCGAGGGACTAGCGGGACGGGATGAGCAGTTCTTC CASEGLAGRDEQFF
TRBJ2-1 TRBV5-1 . . TGCGCCAGCAGCTTGGACTCTGCTAGCTCCTACAATGAGCAGTTCTTC CASSLDSASSYNEQFF
TRBJ1-6 TRBV7-8 . . TGTGCCAGCAGCTTAGCTATTAATTCACCCCTCCACTTT CASSLAINSPLHF
TRBJ1-2 TRBV18 TRBD1 . TGTGCCAGCTCACCCAACGCACAGGGGGCCGGTGGCTACACCTTC CASSPNAQGAGGYTF
TRBJ1-1 TRBV4-2 TRBD1 . TGTGCCAGCAGCCAAGATGCGGTTGCAGGGGGCACTGAAGCTTTCTTT CASSQDAVAGGTEAFF
TRBJ2-3 TRBV9 . . TGTGCCAGCAGCGTATCCGAGGATACGCAGTATTTT CASSVSEDTQYF
TRBJ1-6 TRBV6-6 . . TGTGCCAGCAGTTACTCGAGGGCCAGATATAATTCACCCCTCCACTTT CASSYSRARYNSPLHF
TRBJ1-1 TRBV12-3/TRBV12-4 TRBD1 . TGTGCCAGCAGAAGGGGGCAAGGGACTGAAGCTTTCTTT CASRRGQGTEAFF
TRBJ1-5 TRBV19 TRBD1 few TGTGCCAGTAGTGGACGGACAGGGGGGGGAAATCAGCCCCAGCATTTT CASSGRTGGGNQPQHF
TRBJ1-5 TRBV28 . . TGTGCCAGCACCCCCGTACAGGGTCGACCCCAGCCCCAGCATTTT CASTPVQGRPQPQHF
TRBJ2-1 TRBV7-2 TRBD2 . TGTGCCAGCAGCTTAACGACGACTAGCGGAGGGCGGTTCTTC CASSLTTTSGGRFF
TRBJ2-1 TRBV5-1 TRBD2 . TGCGCCAGCAGTCCCGGGACTAGCGGTGGTGAGCAGTTCTTC CASSPGTSGGEQFF
TRBJ1-2 TRBV25-1 . few TGTGCCAGCAGTGAAGGACTCCTCTATGGCTACACCTTC CASSEGLLYGYTF
TRBJ1-1 TRBV5-1 TRBD1 . TGCGCCAGCAGCCCGGGACAGCCTAACACTGAAGCTTTCTTT CASSPGQPNTEAFF
TRBJ2-7 TRBV5-1 . . TGCGCCAGCAGCTCAGGACGGGAGGAGCAGTACTTC CASSSGREEQYF
TRBJ1-1 TRBV6-4 . . TGTGCCAGCAGTGGTGGGCACCCCGGGGTGGACACTGAAGCTTTCTTT CASSGGHPGVDTEAFF
TRBJ2-1 TRBV10-2 . once TGCGCCAGCAGTGAGTCTGGAGGAGGGAATGAGCAGTTCTTC CASSESGGGNEQFF
TRBJ1-2 TRBV2 . . TGTGCTTCAAAGGACAAGGGGATCGACTATGGCTACACCTTC CASKDKGIDYGYTF
TRBJ1-2 TRBV7-9 TRBD1 few TGTGCCAGCAGCTTGGACAGGAATAACTATGGCTACACCTTC CASSLDRNNYGYTF
TRBJ2-5 TRBV24-1 . . TGTGCCACTCGCGGCGATGTTCAAGAGACCCAGTACTTC CATRGDVQETQYF
TRBJ1-2 TRBV12-5 TRBD1 . TGTGCTAGTGGTTTTGATAAAGGGGGCTCTAGGGTCTATGGCTACACCTTC CASGFDKGGSRVYGYTF
TRBJ1-5 TRBV7-2 TRBD1 . TGTGCCAGCGGTCCCGGGACAGCTTATCAGCCCCAGCATTTT CASGPGTAYQPQHF
TRBJ2-3 TRBV5-4 TRBD2 . TGTGCCAGCAGCTCGAGGACTAGCGGAAGCACAGATACGCAGTATTTT CASSSRTSGSTDTQYF
TRBJ2-3 TRBV4-2 . few TGTGCCAGCAGCCTAATCAGTAGCACAGATACGCAGTATTTT CASSLISSTDTQYF
TRBJ2-2 TRBV4-2 TRBD2 . TGTGCCAGCAGCCAACCCGGGACTAGCGGTCTCTACACCGGGGAGCTGTTTTTT CASSQPGTSGLYTGELFF
TRBJ1-2 TRBV7-2 . . TGTGCCAGCAGCGAAGGGGGGGGAGCTAAAAACTATGGCTACACCTTC CASSEGGGAKNYGYTF
TRBJ2-7 TRBV11-2 . . TGTGCCAGCAGCTTACCAACTAGAAACGAGCAGTACTTC CASSLPTRNEQYF
TRBJ1-3 TRBV15 . . TGTGCCACCAGCACATCCGGAAACACCATATATTTT CATSTSGNTIYF
TRBJ2-7 TRBV9 TRBD2 . TGTGCCAGCAGCGTAGATGCGGGAGAATCGGTGTACGAGCAGTACTTC CASSVDAGESVYEQYF
TRBJ1-1 TRBV11-2 . . TGTGCCAGCAGCTTAGCGCGCGGGGGGAACACTGAAGCTTTCTTT CASSLARGGNTEAFF
TRBJ2-1 TRBV7-2 . . TGTGCCAGCAGCTTAGGCGGGGGCCTCTACAATGAGCAGTTCTTC CASSLGGGLYNEQFF
TRBJ1-2 TRBV18 TRBD1 . TGTGCCAGCTCAGACGGACAGGAATATGGCTACACCTTC CASSDGQEYGYTF
TRBJ2-1 TRBV6-5 TRBD2 . TGTGCCTCCCAACCTGAGCGGGGCGTATTGTCGTTCTTC CASQPERGVLSFF
TRBJ2-1 TRBV9 . once TGTGCCAGCAGCGTAGAGGGTGAGGGTCATGAGCAGTTCTTC CASSVEGEGHEQFF
TRBJ1-2 TRBV2 . . TGTGCCAGCAGCACAACAGGGTTTGGCTACACCTTC CASSTTGFGYTF
TRBJ1-1 TRBV19 TRBD1 . TGTGCCAGCAAATGGGACAGGGGGAATACTGAAGCTTTCTTT CASKWDRGNTEAFF
TRBJ2-5 TRBV27 TRBD2 . TGTGCCAGCAGTTTGGGGACTAGCGGGGGTCAAGAGACCCAGTACTTC CASSLGTSGGQETQYF
TRBJ1-2 TRBV5-1 TRBD1 . TGCGCCAGCAGCTTGGACAGGGGCCCCAATGGCTACACCTTC CASSLDRGPNGYTF
TRBJ2-5 TRBV7-9 . once TGTGCCAGCAGCCGCGACACTTTCCAAGAGACCCAGTACTTC CASSRDTFQETQYF
TRBJ2-7 TRBV2 . once TGTGCCAGCAGTTACTCCGGGACTGATTCCTACGAGCAGTACTTC CASSYSGTDSYEQYF
TRBJ2-2 TRBV7-3 TRBD2 . TGTGCCAGCAGCTTTGGACTAGCGGGGACCGGGGAGCTGTTTTTT CASSFGLAGTGELFF
TRBJ1-2 TRBV19 TRBD1 . TGTGCCAGTAGCAGATCCGGGACAGGGGGCACCTATGGCTACACCTTC CASSRSGTGGTYGYTF
TRBJ1-1 TRBV7-9 TRBD1 . TGTGCCAGCAAGGGACAGGGGATACTGAACACTGAAGCTTTCTTT CASKGQGILNTEAFF
TRBJ2-7 TRBV2 . . TGTGCCAGCGGCAGGGGCTACGAGCAGTACTTC CASGRGYEQYF
TRBJ2-2 TRBV24-1 . . TGTGCCACCAGTGATCCCATGGAAGGACTCACCGGGGAGCTGTTTTTT CATSDPMEGLTGELFF
TRBJ2-3 TRBV5-1 TRBD1 . TGCGCCAGCAGCGGGGACGAAGGGGGCCCCGATACGCAGTATTTT CASSGDEGGPDTQYF
TRBJ2-6 TRBV9 TRBD1 . TGTGCCAGCAGCTCGACAGGGTTAGGTGGGGCCAACGTCCTGACTTTC CASSSTGLGGANVLTF
TRBJ2-3 TRBV7-8 . . TGTGCCAGCAGCTTCGGACTTCCCCGCACAGATACGCAGTATTTT CASSFGLPRTDTQYF
TRBJ2-3 TRBV24-1 TRBD2 . TGTGCCACCAGTGGTCCCCTCGGGAGGGGGAGGACAGATACGCAGTATTTT CATSGPLGRGRTDTQYF
TRBJ2-2 TRBV6-2/TRBV6-3 TRBD2 . TGTGCCAGCAGTTCGGCGGGAGAGGGGACCGGGGAGCTGTTTTTT CASSSAGEGTGELFF
TRBJ2-1 TRBV5-1 . . TGCGCCAGCAGCTTGGGCCTAGACAATGAGCAGTTCTTC CASSLGLDNEQFF
TRBJ1-1 TRBV10-3 . . TGTGCCATCAGTCTACAGGGTAGGAACACTGAAGCTTTCTTT CAISLQGRNTEAFF
TRBJ2-7 TRBV19 TRBD1 once TGTGCCAGTAGACCACGGGACAGGGCGGTCTACGAGCAGTACTTC CASRPRDRAVYEQYF
TRBJ2-7 TRBV5-4 . . TGTGCCAGCAGCCCACGTTGGGCCTACGACGAGCAGTACTTC CASSPRWAYDEQYF
TRBJ1-2 TRBV12-3/TRBV12-4 TRBD1 . TGTGCCAGCAGCCCCGGACAGGTCGACGGCTACACCTTC CASSPGQVDGYTF
TRBJ1-1 TRBV19 TRBD1 once TGTGCCAGTAGATCCCAGGGGGTTTTGAACACTGAAGCTTTCTTT CASRSQGVLNTEAFF
TRBJ1-1 TRBV19 TRBD1 . TGTGCCAGTAACGACCAGGGGGCTGGGGCTGAAGCTTTCTTT CASNDQGAGAEAFF
TRBJ2-7 TRBV6-4 . . TGTGCCAGCAGAAGGACTATATTAGGTTCCTACGAGCAGTACTTC CASRRTILGSYEQYF